Listed below are T cell receptor beta chains from one sample, sequenced in a study of radiotherapy plus CTLA-4 blockade in lung cancer. The assay was immunoSEQ multiplex PCR, and TCRdb's table has in-frame clones only and misses some. Of nearly 110,000 clones listed, approximately 81% were seen once; the top ten hold under 2.5%. The sequences come from peripheral blood, collected from a patient treated with radiotherapy plus ipilimumab. The receptor set was obtained from a human donor with non-small cell lung cancer that progressed on radiotherapy plus ipilimumab. Some clones in this sample may be carry-over from other donors' samples. Both conserved end residues are part of each CDR3. Clone size is stated in some rows and not others, as once, few, many or a class when expanded.

abundance	j_gene	v_gene	CDR3aa
-	TRBJ1-1	TRBV21-1	CASSKAPQGERSEAFF
-	TRBJ1-4	TRBV4-2	CASSHGGTGDEKLFF
-	TRBJ2-5	TRBV9	CASSVAWQAETQYF
-	TRBJ1-1	TRBV5-6	CASSLSRHEAFF
few	TRBJ1-4	TRBV2	CASSRDGDEKLFF
-	TRBJ2-1	TRBV4-1	CASTPRGNNEQFF
-	TRBJ1-2	TRBV5-1	CASSLFELGNYGYTF
-	TRBJ1-1	TRBV6-5	CASSPTQGAYTEAFF
-	TRBJ2-3	TRBV9	CASSIQSGGGGTDTQYF
-	TRBJ1-2	TRBV6-5	CASSREPGTDHGYTF
-	TRBJ1-2	TRBV27	CASSRQSSSYGYTF
once	TRBJ1-2	TRBV6-5	CASSYPAAYYGYTF
-	TRBJ2-3	TRBV29-1	CSARRGVREGDTQYF
-	TRBJ2-5	TRBV4-3	CASSQAFQETQYF
-	TRBJ1-2	TRBV6-4	CASSITDTGYGYTF
-	TRBJ1-6	TRBV27	CASSSLPDNSPLHF
-	TRBJ2-7	TRBV5-1	CASSKGGYEQYF
-	TRBJ2-7	TRBV10-3	CAIATSGGYEQYF
-	TRBJ2-2	TRBV6-1	CASSGGRADTGELFF
few	TRBJ1-4	TRBV11-1	CASSRGEGEKLFF
-	TRBJ1-2	TRBV7-9	CASSRRPQGGNYGYTF
-	TRBJ2-7	TRBV13	CASSLRREQYF
few	TRBJ1-2	TRBV6-6	CASSYSTTELGYTF
-	TRBJ2-7	TRBV21-1	CASSKVASGGPEQYF
-	TRBJ1-2	TRBV5-1	CASRGLGAGGYTF